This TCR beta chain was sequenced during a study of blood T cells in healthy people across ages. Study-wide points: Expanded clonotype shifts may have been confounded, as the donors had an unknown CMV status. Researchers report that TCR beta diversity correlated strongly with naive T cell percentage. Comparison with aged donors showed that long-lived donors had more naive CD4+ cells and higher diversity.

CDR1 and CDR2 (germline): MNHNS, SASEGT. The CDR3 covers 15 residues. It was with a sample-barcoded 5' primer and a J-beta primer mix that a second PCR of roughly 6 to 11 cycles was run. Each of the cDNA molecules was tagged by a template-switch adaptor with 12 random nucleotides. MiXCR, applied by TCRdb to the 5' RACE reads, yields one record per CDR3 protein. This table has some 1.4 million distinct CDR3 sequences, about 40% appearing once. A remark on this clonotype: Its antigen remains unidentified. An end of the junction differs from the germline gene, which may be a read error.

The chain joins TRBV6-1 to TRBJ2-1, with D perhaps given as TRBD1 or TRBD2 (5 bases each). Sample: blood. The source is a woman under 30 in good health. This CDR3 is CAGSALRGWENEQFF. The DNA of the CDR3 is TGTGCCGGCAGTGCCTTAAGGGGCTGGGAGAATGAGCAGTTCTTC.